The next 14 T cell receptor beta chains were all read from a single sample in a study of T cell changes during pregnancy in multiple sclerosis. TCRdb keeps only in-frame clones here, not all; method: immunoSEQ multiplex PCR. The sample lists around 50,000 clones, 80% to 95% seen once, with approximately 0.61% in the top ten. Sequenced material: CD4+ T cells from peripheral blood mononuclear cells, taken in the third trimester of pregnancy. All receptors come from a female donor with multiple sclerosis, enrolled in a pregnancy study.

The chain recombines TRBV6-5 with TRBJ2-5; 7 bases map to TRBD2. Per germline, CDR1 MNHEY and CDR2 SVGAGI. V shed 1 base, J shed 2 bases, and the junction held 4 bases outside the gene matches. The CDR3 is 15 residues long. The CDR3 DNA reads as TGTGCCAGCAGTTACTGGGCTAGCGGACAAGAGACCCAGTACTTC. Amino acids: CASSYWASGQETQYF.

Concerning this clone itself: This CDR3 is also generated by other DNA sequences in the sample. The CDR3 region is CASSQNRGQPQHF. As DNA, the CDR3 is TGTGCCAGCAGCCAGAACAGGGGCCAGCCCCAGCATTTT. The chain uses TRBV6-5 and TRBJ1-5; TRBD1 agrees at 7 bases. The germline V gene encodes CDR1 MNHEY and CDR2 SVGAGI. This CDR3 is 13 amino acids long. J gave up 7 bases and V 6 bases, and 6 bases lay outside the gene matches.

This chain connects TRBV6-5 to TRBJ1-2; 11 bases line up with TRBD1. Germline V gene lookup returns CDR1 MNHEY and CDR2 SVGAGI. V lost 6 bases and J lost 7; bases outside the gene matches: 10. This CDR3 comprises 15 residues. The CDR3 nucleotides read TGTGCCAGCAGCAACCCGACTGGGACAGGGGGTGGCTACACCTTC. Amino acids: CASSNPTGTGGGYTF.

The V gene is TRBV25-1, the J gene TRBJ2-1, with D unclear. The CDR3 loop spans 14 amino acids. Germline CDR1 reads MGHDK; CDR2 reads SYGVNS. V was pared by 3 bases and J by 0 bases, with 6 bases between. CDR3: CASSDFSSYNEQFF. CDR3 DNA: TGTGCCAGCAGTGACTTCAGCTCCTACAATGAGCAGTTCTTC.

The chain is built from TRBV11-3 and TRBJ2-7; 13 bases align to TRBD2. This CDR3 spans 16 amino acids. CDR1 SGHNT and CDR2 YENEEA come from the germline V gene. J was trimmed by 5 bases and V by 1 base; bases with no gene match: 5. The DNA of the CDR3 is TGTGCCAGCAGCTTAGGTGGACTAGCGGGAGTACACGAGCAGTACTTC. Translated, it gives CASSLGGLAGVHEQYF.

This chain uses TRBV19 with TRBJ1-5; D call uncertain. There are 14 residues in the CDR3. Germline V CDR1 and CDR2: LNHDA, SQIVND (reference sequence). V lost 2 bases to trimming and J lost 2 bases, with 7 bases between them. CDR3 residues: CASSIRRGNQPQHF. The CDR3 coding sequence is TGTGCCAGTAGTATACGGAGGGGCAATCAGCCCCAGCATTTT.

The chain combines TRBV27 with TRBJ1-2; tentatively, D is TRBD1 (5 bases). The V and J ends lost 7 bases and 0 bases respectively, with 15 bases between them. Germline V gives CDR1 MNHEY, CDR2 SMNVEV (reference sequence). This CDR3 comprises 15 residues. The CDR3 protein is CASKNTGYPNYGYTF. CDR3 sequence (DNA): TGTGCCAGCAAAAATACAGGATATCCTAACTATGGCTACACCTTC.

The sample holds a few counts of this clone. This CDR3 is CSVQLDLNSGANVLTF. DNA of the CDR3: TGCAGCGTACAGCTTGATCTAAATTCTGGGGCCAACGTCCTGACTTTC. The V call is TRBV29-1, the J call TRBJ2-6, with D uncertain. V was shortened by 6 bases and J by 1 base, with 16 bases between the two germline ends. Germline V lookup: CDR1 SQVTM, CDR2 ANQGSEA. This CDR3 is 16 amino acids long.

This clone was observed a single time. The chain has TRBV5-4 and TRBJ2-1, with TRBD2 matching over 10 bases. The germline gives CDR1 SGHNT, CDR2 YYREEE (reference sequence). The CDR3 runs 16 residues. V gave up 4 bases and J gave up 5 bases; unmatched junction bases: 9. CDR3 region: CASSGSLAGINNEQFF. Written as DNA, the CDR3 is TGTGCCAGCAGCGGATCACTAGCGGGGATTAACAATGAGCAGTTCTTC. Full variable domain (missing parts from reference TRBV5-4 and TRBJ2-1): ETGVTQSPTHLIKTRGQQVTLRCSSQSGHNTVSWYQQALGQGPQFIFQYYREEENGRGNFPPRFSGLQFPNYSSELNVNALELDDSALYLCASSGSLAGINNEQFFGPGTRLTVL.

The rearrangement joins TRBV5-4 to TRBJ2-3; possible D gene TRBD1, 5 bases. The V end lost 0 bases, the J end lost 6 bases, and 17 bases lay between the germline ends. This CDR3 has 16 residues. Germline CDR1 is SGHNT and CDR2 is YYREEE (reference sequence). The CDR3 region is CASSLAGQDKVDTQYF. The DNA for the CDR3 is TGTGCCAGCAGCTTGGCGGGTCAGGACAAAGTGGATACGCAGTATTTT.

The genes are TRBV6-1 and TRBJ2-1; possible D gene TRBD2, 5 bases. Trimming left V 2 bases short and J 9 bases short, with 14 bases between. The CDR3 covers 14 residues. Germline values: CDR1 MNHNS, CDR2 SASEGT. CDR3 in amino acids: CASSEWSGSGEQFF. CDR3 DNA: TGTGCCAGCAGTGAATGGTCGGGATCAGGTGAGCAGTTCTTC.

The CDR3 DNA is TGTGCCAGCAGCCGAGGACAGGGAACCTACGAGCAGTACTTC. Protein sequence: CASSRGQGTYEQYF. The gene calls are TRBV7-9 and TRBJ2-7; 8 bases align to TRBD1. This CDR3 contains 14 residues. CDR1 SEHNR and CDR2 FQNEAQ come from the germline V gene (reference sequence). The J segment lost 2 bases and the V segment lost 5 bases, leaving 5 bases of the junction unmatched.

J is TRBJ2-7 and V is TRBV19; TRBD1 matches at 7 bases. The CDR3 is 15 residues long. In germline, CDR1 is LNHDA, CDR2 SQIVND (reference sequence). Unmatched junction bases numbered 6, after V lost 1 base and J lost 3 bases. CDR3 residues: CASSIAAGGLYEQYF. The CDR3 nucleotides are TGTGCCAGTAGTATAGCCGCAGGGGGTCTCTACGAGCAGTACTTC.

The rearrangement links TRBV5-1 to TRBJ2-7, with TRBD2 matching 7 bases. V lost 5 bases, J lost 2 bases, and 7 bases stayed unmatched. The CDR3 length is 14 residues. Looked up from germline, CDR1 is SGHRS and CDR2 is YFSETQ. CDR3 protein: CASSSGLVTYEQYF. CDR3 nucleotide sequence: TGCGCCAGCAGTTCCGGACTAGTCACCTACGAGCAGTACTTC.